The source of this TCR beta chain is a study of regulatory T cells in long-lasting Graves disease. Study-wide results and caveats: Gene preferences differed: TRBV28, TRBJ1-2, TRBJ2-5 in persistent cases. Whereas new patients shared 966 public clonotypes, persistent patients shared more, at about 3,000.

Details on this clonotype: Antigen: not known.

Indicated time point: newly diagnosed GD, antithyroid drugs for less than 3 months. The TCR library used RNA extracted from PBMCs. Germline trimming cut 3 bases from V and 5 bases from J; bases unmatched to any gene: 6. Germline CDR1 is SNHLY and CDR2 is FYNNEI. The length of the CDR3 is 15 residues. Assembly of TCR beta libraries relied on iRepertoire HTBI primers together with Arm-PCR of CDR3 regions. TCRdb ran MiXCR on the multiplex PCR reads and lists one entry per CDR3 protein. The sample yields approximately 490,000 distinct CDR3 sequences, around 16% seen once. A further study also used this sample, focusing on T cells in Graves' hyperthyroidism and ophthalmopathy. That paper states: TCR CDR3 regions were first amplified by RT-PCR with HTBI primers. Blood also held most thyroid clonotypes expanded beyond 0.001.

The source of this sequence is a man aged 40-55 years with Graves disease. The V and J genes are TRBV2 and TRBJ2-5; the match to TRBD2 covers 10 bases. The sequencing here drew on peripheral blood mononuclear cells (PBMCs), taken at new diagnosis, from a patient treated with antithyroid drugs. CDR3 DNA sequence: TGTGCCAGCAGTGAGAGAGCGGGAGGGCCGGAGACCCAGTACTTC. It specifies CASSERAGGPETQYF.